This T cell receptor beta chain was sequenced during a study of blood T cell repertoires in COVID-19 (dated by TCRdb to 2020 to 2022). With regard to the full study: The collaborator samples originated in the United States, Italy and Spain and spanned the acute and convalescent phases of COVID-19. The material from the prospective study consisted of cDNA or gDNA derived from T cells, B-cell-depleted T cells, or PBMCs. The dataset comprised deeply sampled blood TCRbeta repertoires from subjects exposed to, actively infected with, or recovered from COVID-19. The repertoires were made available in a free public database intended to serve as a resource for research on the immune response to SARS-CoV-2. Samples came from the ongoing ImmuneRACE study (first 160 participants) plus 1,254 subjects from 6 global collaborators. The sample metadata nearly always contained a de-identified subject ID, COVID-19 status, age in years and sex. HLA class I and class II types, where available, came from metadata supplied by the sample provider rather than from assay-based typing.

Trimming leaves V shorter by 1 base and J shorter by 4 bases, with the junction holding 18 bases beyond the gene matches. For CDR1 and CDR2, the germline V gene (reference sequence) lists LNHDA and SQIVND. From cysteine to phenylalanine, the CDR3 is 20 amino acids long. Here the CDR3 DNA is all that survives: 60 bases in frame from base 1. One collaborating source in Seattle enrolled patients while the patients were actively infected and followed the patients over time throughout the course of disease. The collaborating institutions used their own protocols to collect whole blood in K2EDTA tubes. Collaborator samples were shipped for TCRbeta analysis as frozen whole blood, isolated PBMCs, or DNA extracted from either sample type. On this clone itself: Its binding antigen is unknown. Qualities for individual bases were not recorded, and no much larger clone is one base off.

What the work shows at the level of the full study, not this receptor alone: The amount of clinical and demographic metadata varied by source and participant and was provided uncurated.

TCRbeta CDR3 regions were amplified from genomic DNA by means of the immunoSEQ Assay, a bias-controlled multiplex PCR. The source study handled its data this way. The number of nucleated cells in each sample was estimated from the amplification of reference gene primers within the assay. To quantify the absolute abundance of each unique TCRbeta CDR3 rearrangement, sequence reads were collapsed and filtered. For each sample, productive Simpson clonality was calculated as the square root of Simpson's diversity index across productive rearrangements. TCRdb retrieved this table from immuneACCESS and kept in-frame rearrangements only. Not all clones are present; in checked studies, unresolved V genes account for under half, and no reason is known for the remainder. V and J calls and clone size follow that table, whereas D and trimming were derived from the DNA. The sample table records 95,000 to 100,000 clones; approximately 90% of these occur just once. The biggest ten clones account for about 4% of the sample.

The sequence links TRBV19 to TRBJ2-3, with 9 middle bases fitting TRBD2. The TCR sequence derives from a human donor with COVID-19, enrolled during active disease. The donor label of this sample is uncertain. Sequenced input: peripheral blood. The base sequence is TGTGCCAGTAGTATAGTTCCCCCTCCGCCGGCGGGGGGGAGCGCAGATACGCAGTATTTT. Translated, this gives CASSIVPPPPAGGSADTQYF.